These T cell receptor beta chains were read from a single sample in a study of shared clonotypes between healthy human individuals. TCRdb's table, derived via immunoSEQ multiplex PCR, lists solely in-frame clones and lacks some. This sample yields some 1.5 million clones, of which approximately 96% are seen a single time; approximately 1.1% belongs to the top ten. The source material was naive CD4+ T cells sorted from blood. The receptors come from a man aged 25 to 40 in good health. The CDR3 runs from the conserved cysteine through the conserved F or W.

V | CDR3
TRBV19 | CATQRENYEQYF
TRBV15 | CATSRDLIGAGGTDHFGETQYF
TRBV9 | CASSAGHVGSGNTIYF
TRBV5-4 | CASSLDSESGANVLTF
TRBV11-2 | CASSFDRTEQYF
TRBV5-4 | CASSPSGVRNTIYF
TRBV28 | CASKQYEQYF
TRBV6-1 | CASSSTGTYEQYF
TRBV14 | CASSQDPWVVEWKYPNEQFF
TRBV7-9 | CASSSGLAGVEQYF
TRBV6-5 | CASSQKGIYEQYF
TRBV6-1 | CASSAGSLTEQFF
TRBV7-2 | CASSLGPDFYEQYF
TRBV5-1 | CASSLVSRSHEQYF
TRBV18 | CASSRDSGGSYEQYF
TRBV5-5 | CASSLTEGRTYEQYF
TRBV27 | CASSPHVPGQWYGAEAFF
TRBV15 | CATSTSSGGSYNEQFF
TRBV28 | CATRGSPNQPQHF
TRBV7-9 | CASSRAQTYEQYF
TRBV5-1 | CASSYQDSSYNEQFF
TRBV9 | CASSVTGANNEQFF
TRBV18 | CASSPAGHRERKYEQYF
TRBV21-1 | CASIPPLAGRSYNEQFF
TRBV11-2 | CASSLEGLAGAEQFF
TRBV28 | CASSSTYLNYNEQFF
TRBV29-1 | CSVRPGQGSYEQYF
TRBV5-1 | CASRSYTEQYF
TRBV6-6 | CASSYGQGGQETQYF
TRBV18 | CASSLQAVSEAFF
TRBV11-1 | CASSLGQGAEETQYF
TRBV29-1 | CSGEQGRAEAFF
TRBV19 | CASSIKIETEQFF
TRBV19 | CASSACRGGTQSAYEQYF
TRBV7-9 | CASSPGSGNTIYF
TRBV5-1 | CASSLEGGTGELFF
TRBV6-1 | CASTWTSSYNEQFF
TRBV5-1 | CASSLLRESTGELFF
TRBV10-2 | CASSGVAKNIQYF
TRBV7-9 | CASSTRGSTDTQYF
TRBV28 | CASSVGGGTYNEQFF
TRBV28 | CASSFRGIGYGYTF
TRBV6-5 | CASRIRQGEQYF
TRBV15 | CATSRGKTGYNTNEQFF
TRBV6-1 | CASSAQTASTGELFF
TRBV27 | CASSLSGRGNTIYF